These T cell receptor beta chains were read from a single sample in a study of blood T cell repertoires in COVID-19. Profiling relied on immunoSEQ multiplex PCR, and the TCRdb table lists in-frame clones only, not all of them. The table has 90,000 to 120,000 clones, 80% to 90% seen once. The sequencing input was peripheral blood. These receptor sequences come from a man in his fifties or sixties with acute or convalescent COVID-19. CDR3s include the opening cysteine and the closing phenylalanine or tryptophan. The D gene is left open where the match is weak. Part of the rows lack a size; the others show once, few, many or a class for expanded clones.

clone_size | j_call | v_call | d_call | cdr3_nt | cdr3_aa
. | TRBJ2-7 | TRBV11-3 | TRBD1 | TGTGCCAGCAGCAAGACAGGGTCGAACGGCTACGAGCAGTACTTC | CASSKTGSNGYEQYF
few | TRBJ1-2 | TRBV2 | . | TGTGCCACCATAGTATCAGGAAACTATGGCTACACCTTC | CATIVSGNYGYTF
. | TRBJ2-2 | TRBV19 | . | TGTGCCAGTAGTATTGCCGGGGGATATACCGGGGAGCTGTTTTTT | CASSIAGGYTGELFF
. | TRBJ1-1 | TRBV2 | . | TGTGCCAGCAGTGGGACCGCCGGGGACACTGAAGCTTTCTTT | CASSGTAGDTEAFF
. | TRBJ2-5 | TRBV2 | TRBD2 | TGTGCCAGCAGGGAGGGACTAGCGGGGGTTCAGTACTTC | CASREGLAGVQYF
few | TRBJ1-2 | TRBV5-1 | . | TGCGCCAGCAACCCCTTTGACGGGTCTAACTATGGCTACACCTTC | CASNPFDGSNYGYTF
. | TRBJ1-2 | TRBV6-2/TRBV6-3 | TRBD1 | TGTGCCAGCAGTTACTCGAGGTTACCCCTGACAGGGAACTATGGCTACACCTTC | CASSYSRLPLTGNYGYTF
. | TRBJ1-1 | TRBV19 | . | TGTGCCAGTAGTATAGATTTCCAGGGCGGGATCAACACTGAAGCTTTCTTT | CASSIDFQGGINTEAFF
. | TRBJ2-7 | TRBV13 | TRBD1 | TGTGCCAGCAGCTTGACAGGGAACTCCTACGAGCAGTACTTC | CASSLTGNSYEQYF
. | TRBJ1-2 | TRBV28 | . | TGTGCCAGCAGTTTCGGGACATTAGGAGGCTACACCTTC | CASSFGTLGGYTF
. | TRBJ2-1 | TRBV24-1 | TRBD1 | TGTGCCACCAGTGTTCGGGACAGGGAATTTGAGCAGTTCTTC | CATSVRDREFEQFF
. | TRBJ2-7 | TRBV28 | TRBD1 | TGTGCCAGCAGTTTATTGCCGGGACAGGGGGAGTTCGAGCAGTACTTC | CASSLLPGQGEFEQYF
. | TRBJ2-3 | TRBV19 | TRBD2 | TGTGCCAGTAAACCACTAGCGGGGGGCTCCACAGATACGCAGTATTTT | CASKPLAGGSTDTQYF
. | TRBJ2-1 | TRBV11-1 | TRBD2 | TGTGCCAGCAGCTTAGGGACTAGCACCTACAATGAGCAGTTCTTC | CASSLGTSTYNEQFF
. | TRBJ1-1 | TRBV19 | . | TGTGCCAGTAGTCTCATGGGGCTGACAGTTAACACTGAAGCTTTCTTT | CASSLMGLTVNTEAFF
. | TRBJ2-5 | TRBV19 | . | TGTGCCAGTAGTATCTCAGGTTATGAAGAGACCCAGTACTTC | CASSISGYEETQYF
. | TRBJ1-1 | TRBV28 | . | TGTGCCAGCAGTAGCTCGTGGGCAGCTTTCTTT | CASSSSWAAFF
. | TRBJ1-2 | TRBV15 | . | TGTGCCACCAGTGCGGGGCAGGGCGATAACTATGGCTACACCTTC | CATSAGQGDNYGYTF
. | TRBJ2-5 | TRBV5-4 | . | TGTGCCAGCAGCTTGGGGCCGATGCAGGGCGAGACCCAGTACTTC | CASSLGPMQGETQYF
. | TRBJ1-6 | TRBV19 | . | TGTGCCAGTAGTATATCAATGGTCGGCGGTTCACCCCTCCACTTT | CASSISMVGGSPLHF
. | TRBJ2-3 | TRBV6-1 | TRBD2 | TGTGCCAGCAGTGAAAACCGATGGGAGGGAGGAAGCACAGATACGCAGTATTTT | CASSENRWEGGSTDTQYF
. | TRBJ2-7 | TRBV6-1 | . | TGTGCCAGCAGTGAACGAGGGGGGGCCGGGGAGCAGTACTTC | CASSERGGAGEQYF
. | TRBJ1-3 | TRBV19 | . | TGTGCCAGTAGTATCAACACAGGTGGAAACACCATATATTTT | CASSINTGGNTIYF
. | TRBJ2-3 | TRBV29-1 | . | TGCAGCGTTGAAGCGGGGGATACCACAGATACGCAGTATTTT | CSVEAGDTTDTQYF
. | TRBJ1-2 | TRBV18 | . | TGTGCCAGCATTAACCGGGACACCGCTAACTATGGCTACACCTTC | CASINRDTANYGYTF
. | TRBJ1-6 | TRBV30 | . | TGTGCTGGAAGGGCAGGGGAGGGCTATAATTCACCCCTCCACTTT | CAGRAGEGYNSPLHF
few | TRBJ2-1 | TRBV5-4 | TRBD2 | TGTGCCAGCAGCGCAACTAGCGGGAGGTCCCACAATGAGCAGTTCTTC | CASSATSGRSHNEQFF
. | TRBJ1-2 | TRBV18 | . | TGTGCCAGCTCACCACCGGGGGCAGGTCGCTACTATGGCTACACCTTC | CASSPPGAGRYYGYTF
. | TRBJ2-5 | TRBV12-3/TRBV12-4 | TRBD2 | TGTGCCAGCGGTCGGGGGGACCAAGAGACCCAGTACTTC | CASGRGDQETQYF
. | TRBJ1-1 | TRBV9 | . | TGTGCCAGCAGCGCTAGTACCGGAAGGACTGAAGCTTTCTTT | CASSASTGRTEAFF
. | TRBJ2-7 | TRBV19 | . | TGTGCCAGTAGTATTAGGCACCACGGGACACCGTACTACGAGCAGTACTTC | CASSIRHHGTPYYEQYF
. | TRBJ1-1 | TRBV27 | TRBD1 | TGTGCCAGCAGTTTCGCCGGGACAGGGGACACTGAAGCTTTCTTT | CASSFAGTGDTEAFF
. | TRBJ2-7 | TRBV21-1 | . | TGTGCCAGCAGCGGTCGGGACAGGTTCTCCTACGAGCAGTACTTC | CASSGRDRFSYEQYF
. | TRBJ1-5 | TRBV2 | . | TGTGCCAGCAGTGCCCGGACACTTAGCAATCAGCCCCAGCATTTT | CASSARTLSNQPQHF
few | TRBJ2-7 | TRBV19 | TRBD2 | TGTGCCAGTAGTATAGGACTAGCGGTGTACGAGCAGTACTTC | CASSIGLAVYEQYF
. | TRBJ2-3 | TRBV18 | TRBD2 | TGTGCCAGCTCACCACAGTCGACTAGCGGGATTAGCACAGATACGCAGTATTTT | CASSPQSTSGISTDTQYF
. | TRBJ2-5 | TRBV7-2 | . | TGTGCCAGCAGCACCGAGTTGGAGACCCAGTACTTC | CASSTELETQYF
. | TRBJ2-5 | TRBV3-1/TRBV3-2 | . | TGTGCCAGCAGCCAAGCTGAAGAGACCCAGTACTTC | CASSQAEETQYF
few | TRBJ2-7 | TRBV4-3 | . | TGCGCCAGCAGCCAAGATAGTGGTGGCAGGGTTACCTACGAGCAGTACTTC | CASSQDSGGRVTYEQYF
. | TRBJ1-5 | TRBV6-5 | . | TGTGCCAGCAGTTACTCGGAGGGAAGCAATCAGCCCCAGCATTTT | CASSYSEGSNQPQHF
once | TRBJ2-2 | TRBV29-1 | TRBD2 | TGCAGCGTTTCAGCGGGAGGGAAAAGGGAGCTGTTTTTT | CSVSAGGKRELFF
. | TRBJ2-2 | TRBV6-5 | . | TGTGCCAGCAGTTACTGGGGGACTCCGAACACCGGGGAGCTGTTTTTT | CASSYWGTPNTGELFF
. | TRBJ1-4 | TRBV7-9 | . | TGTGCCAGCAGCTTAGCGGGTAAGAGGACAGCTCGAAACGAAGAACTGTTTTTT | CASSLAGKRTARNEELFF
. | TRBJ2-2 | TRBV4-2 | . | TGTGCCAGCAGCCAAGACCTCGCCACAGGGTTGAACACCGGGGAGCTGTTTTTT | CASSQDLATGLNTGELFF
. | TRBJ1-2 | TRBV11-2 | . | TGTGCCAGCAGCGCTCAGGTTAATTGCCACTTC | CASSAQVNCHF
. | TRBJ2-3 | TRBV4-2 | . | TGTGCCAGCAGCCCCCGCGGTGGGAGCACAGATACGCAGTATTTT | CASSPRGGSTDTQYF
. | TRBJ2-7 | TRBV7-6 | TRBD2 | TGTGCCAGCAGCTTAGTCCAGGGACTAGGTTCCTACGAGCAGTACTTC | CASSLVQGLGSYEQYF
. | TRBJ1-2 | TRBV25-1 | TRBD1 | TGTGCCAGCCAACAGGGGACCTATGGCTACACCTTC | CASQQGTYGYTF
. | TRBJ1-2 | TRBV19 | . | TGTGCCAGTAGTATTTCGACAGTCTATGGCTACACCTTC | CASSISTVYGYTF
. | TRBJ2-2 | TRBV6-4 | . | TGTGCCAGCAGACTACAGGGAGATGCCGGGGAGCTGTTTTTT | CASRLQGDAGELFF
. | TRBJ1-5 | TRBV10-3 | TRBD1 | TGTGCCATCAGTGAGTCAGGAGAGGGACAGTTTCCCCAGCATTTT | CAISESGEGQFPQHF
few | TRBJ2-5 | TRBV7-9 | TRBD2 | TGTGCCAGCAGCTTAGGACGGACTAGCGGGACCGAGACCCAGTACTTC | CASSLGRTSGTETQYF
few | TRBJ2-3 | TRBV19 | . | TGTGCCAGTAGTGAAACTAGCACCGATACGCAGTATTTT | CASSETSTDTQYF
. | TRBJ2-5 | TRBV4-1 | TRBD1 | TGCGCCAGCAGCAAGGGGGCGGTCCAAGAGACCCAGTACTTC | CASSKGAVQETQYF
. | TRBJ1-5 | TRBV10-3 | . | TGTGCCATCAGTGAGTCGACTCTGGCGGATTTTAATCAGCCCCAGCATTTT | CAISESTLADFNQPQHF
. | TRBJ1-5 | TRBV4-2 | TRBD1 | TGTGCCAGCAGCCAAGAGAGGGGGCGCAATCAGCCCCAGCATTTT | CASSQERGRNQPQHF
. | TRBJ2-1 | TRBV29-1 | . | TGCAGCGCGGGACATATCGCCTACAATGAGCAGTTCTTC | CSAGHIAYNEQFF